The rows below give T cell receptor beta chains drawn from one sample of a study of T cells in Graves' hyperthyroidism and ophthalmopathy. TCRdb ran MiXCR on the multiplex PCR reads and lists one entry per CDR3 protein. The sample shows 560,000 or so distinct CDR3 sequences, more than 45% of them seen only once. Sequencing was carried out using peripheral blood or thyroid tissue (not recorded which). The receptors derive from a woman aged 18-29 years with Graves' hyperthyroidism. CDR3s include the opening cysteine and the closing phenylalanine or tryptophan. Fields, in order: J gene, V gene, CDR3 protein.

J gene: TRBJ2-7; V gene: TRBV25-1; CDR3 protein: CASGGGLYEQYF
J gene: TRBJ1-4; V gene: TRBV24-1; CDR3 protein: CATSGPTGDEKLFF
J gene: TRBJ1-1; V gene: TRBV12-3/TRBV12-4; CDR3 protein: CASSLSRGGTEAFF
J gene: TRBJ1-5; V gene: TRBV19; CDR3 protein: CASSIEQGRNQPQHF
J gene: TRBJ1-2; V gene: TRBV29-1; CDR3 protein: CSLDPRNYGYTF
J gene: TRBJ1-2; V gene: TRBV6-5; CDR3 protein: CASSISGGYTF
J gene: TRBJ2-7; V gene: TRBV11-1; CDR3 protein: CASSVEVAGSYEQYF
J gene: TRBJ2-6; V gene: TRBV7-9; CDR3 protein: CASGPGQQFSGANVLTF
J gene: TRBJ1-3; V gene: TRBV15; CDR3 protein: CATSRVGGSSGNTIYF
J gene: TRBJ1-1; V gene: TRBV29-1; CDR3 protein: CSVRRTAGAFF
J gene: TRBJ1-5; V gene: TRBV2; CDR3 protein: CASSSARAGQPQHF
J gene: TRBJ2-5; V gene: TRBV9; CDR3 protein: CASSLGRRVAETQYF
J gene: TRBJ2-7; V gene: TRBV5-1; CDR3 protein: CASSQETAGDAYEQYF
J gene: TRBJ1-1; V gene: TRBV2; CDR3 protein: CAGTPGTVNTEAFF
J gene: TRBJ2-7; V gene: TRBV20-1; CDR3 protein: CSALLAGEYEQYF
J gene: TRBJ1-6; V gene: TRBV5-1; CDR3 protein: CASSLGPNNSPFHF
J gene: TRBJ2-5; V gene: TRBV2; CDR3 protein: CASSDDPGLAGGPQYF
J gene: TRBJ1-3; V gene: TRBV12-3/TRBV12-4; CDR3 protein: CASSHPGAGNTIYF
J gene: TRBJ1-5; V gene: TRBV29-1; CDR3 protein: CSVSGRYSNQPQHF
J gene: TRBJ2-7; V gene: TRBV4-2; CDR3 protein: CASSQVGLDYEQYF
J gene: TRBJ1-3; V gene: TRBV7-6; CDR3 protein: CASSPTIPAPSGNTIYF
J gene: TRBJ2-6; V gene: TRBV15; CDR3 protein: CATSRDVGRSGANVLTF
J gene: TRBJ2-6; V gene: TRBV10-3; CDR3 protein: CAISYSGANVLTF
J gene: TRBJ2-7; V gene: TRBV2; CDR3 protein: CASSYAGTSGSYEQYF
J gene: TRBJ2-2; V gene: TRBV7-9; CDR3 protein: CASSKGRASGELFF
J gene: TRBJ2-7; V gene: TRBV10-3; CDR3 protein: CAIRHRWDRVYEQYF
J gene: TRBJ1-1; V gene: TRBV7-2; CDR3 protein: CASSSYLGINTEAFF
J gene: TRBJ1-2; V gene: TRBV5-4; CDR3 protein: CASSLEEAGGYTF
J gene: TRBJ2-7; V gene: TRBV7-9; CDR3 protein: CASTVAGVVGSSEQYF
J gene: TRBJ1-2; V gene: TRBV25-1; CDR3 protein: CASSSWENYGYTF
J gene: TRBJ1-5; V gene: TRBV10-3; CDR3 protein: CAISGASQPQHF
J gene: TRBJ2-5; V gene: TRBV25-1; CDR3 protein: CASSAPGQQETQYF